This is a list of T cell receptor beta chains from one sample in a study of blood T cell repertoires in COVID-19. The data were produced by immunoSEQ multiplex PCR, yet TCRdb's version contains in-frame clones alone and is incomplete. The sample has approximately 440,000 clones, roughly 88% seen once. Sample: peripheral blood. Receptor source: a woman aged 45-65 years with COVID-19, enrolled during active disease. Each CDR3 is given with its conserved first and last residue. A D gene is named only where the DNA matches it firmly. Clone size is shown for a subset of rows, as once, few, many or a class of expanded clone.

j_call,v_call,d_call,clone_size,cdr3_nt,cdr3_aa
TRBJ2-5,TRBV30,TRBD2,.,TGTGCCTGGAGTCCGGGGGGCCAAGAGACCCAGTACTTC,CAWSPGGQETQYF
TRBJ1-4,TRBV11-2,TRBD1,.,TGTGCCAGCAGCTCGGGACAGGGGGCTAATGAAAAACTGTTTTTT,CASSSGQGANEKLFF
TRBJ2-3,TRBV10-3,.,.,TGTGCCATCGGCCGGACAGATAGCACAGATACGCAGTATTTT,CAIGRTDSTDTQYF
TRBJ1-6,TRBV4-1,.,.,TGCGCCAGCAGCCAACGTCCCAGGGATGATTCACCCCTCCACTTT,CASSQRPRDDSPLHF
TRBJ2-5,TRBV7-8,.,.,TGTGCCAGCAGCTTAGCGAGGCGGGGAGTTGAGACCCAGTACTTC,CASSLARRGVETQYF
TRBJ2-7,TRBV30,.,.,TGTGCCTGGAGTGTGGGGCTTTATGACACCTCCTACGAGCAGTACTTC,CAWSVGLYDTSYEQYF
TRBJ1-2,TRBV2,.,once,TGTGCCAGCAGTGGGACTTACTATGGCTACACCTTC,CASSGTYYGYTF
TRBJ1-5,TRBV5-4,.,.,TGTGCCAGCAGACTACAGGGAATGGGCAATCAGCCCCAGCATTTT,CASRLQGMGNQPQHF
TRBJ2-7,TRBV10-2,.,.,TGCGCCAGCACCGGGGTCGAACAGGGAAACCACGAGCAGTACTTC,CASTGVEQGNHEQYF
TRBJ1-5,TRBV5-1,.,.,TGCGCCAGCAGCCCGGGGGGGGCCGACACCCTAGGTCGGACCCAGCATTTT,CASSPGGADTLGRTQHF
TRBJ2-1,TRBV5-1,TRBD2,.,TGCGCCAGCAGCTTGGTTCCCAGCGGGGGGGCGAATGAGCAGTTCTTC,CASSLVPSGGANEQFF
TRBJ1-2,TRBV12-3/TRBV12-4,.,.,TGTGCCAGCAGTTCCCTGGTGGCAGGCACCTTC,CASSSLVAGTF
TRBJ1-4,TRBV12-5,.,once,TGTGCTAGTGGTTTGGACGCAGGGCTTCTCGAAAAACTGTTTTTT,CASGLDAGLLEKLFF
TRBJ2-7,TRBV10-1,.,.,TGCGCCAGCAGTGACTCGAGGCTAGCGAGGGAGCAGTACTTC,CASSDSRLAREQYF
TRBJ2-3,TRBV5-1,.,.,TGCGCCAGCAGCTTGTCAGGCGTCTCAGATACGCAGTATTTT,CASSLSGVSDTQYF
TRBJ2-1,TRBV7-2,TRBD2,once,TGTGCCAGCAGCCTAGCGGGGCTCAATGAGCAGTTCTTC,CASSLAGLNEQFF
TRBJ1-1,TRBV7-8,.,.,TGTGCCAGCAGCTTGCCGTCTCGGTCCGAAGCTTTCTTT,CASSLPSRSEAFF
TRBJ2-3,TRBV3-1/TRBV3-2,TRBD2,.,TGTGCCAGCAGCCAAGTATACGGGAGGACAGATACGCAGTATTTT,CASSQVYGRTDTQYF
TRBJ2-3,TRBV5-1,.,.,TGCGCCAGCAGCTTAACACAGCCGGACACAGATACGCAGTATTTT,CASSLTQPDTDTQYF
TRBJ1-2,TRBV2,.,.,TGTGCCAGCCCAGCGTCCTATGGCTACACCTTC,CASPASYGYTF
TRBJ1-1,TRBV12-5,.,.,TGTGCTAGTGGTCTGCGGGGGGGCACTGAAGCTTTCTTT,CASGLRGGTEAFF
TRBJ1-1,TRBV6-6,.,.,TGTGCCAGCAGTTACGTGGGGGGTAGCACTGAAGCTTTCTTT,CASSYVGGSTEAFF
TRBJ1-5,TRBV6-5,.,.,TGTGCCAGCGGCCGAAAAGGTGGCCCAGGGCAGCCCCAGCATTTT,CASGRKGGPGQPQHF
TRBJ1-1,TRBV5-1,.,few,TGCGCCAGCAGCTATCCAGGGCCCGAAGCTTTCTTT,CASSYPGPEAFF
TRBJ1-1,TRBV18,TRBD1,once,TGTGCCAGCTCGGGACAGGGCAACACTGAAGCTTTCTTT,CASSGQGNTEAFF
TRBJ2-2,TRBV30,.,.,TGTGCCTGGAGTGTCTCCCCGGAGCTGTTTTTT,CAWSVSPELFF
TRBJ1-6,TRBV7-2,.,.,TGTGCCAGCAGGCGGACTTCCGCCTGGAGTTCACCCCTCCACTTT,CASRRTSAWSSPLHF